The rows below give T cell receptor beta chains drawn from one sample of a study of technical replicates of blood from a handful of donors. Method: immunoSEQ multiplex PCR; TCRdb's copy keeps in-frame clones and lacks some. The top ten hold more than 0.2% of the sample, which has approximately 79,000 clones, about 95% seen once. The sequencing input was T cells isolated from PBMCs. These receptors were taken from a human donor in good health. Each CDR3 is given with its conserved first and last residue. The D gene is left open where the match is weak.

TRBV28	NA	TRBJ1-2	CASSFLNSYGYTF	TGTGCCAGCAGTTTTCTTAATAGCTATGGCTACACCTTC
TRBV28	TRBD1	TRBJ2-7	CASSRGQGYEQYF	TGTGCCAGCAGCCGAGGACAGGGGTACGAGCAGTACTTC
TRBV14	NA	TRBJ2-1	CASSQVQGSHNEQFF	TGTGCCAGCAGCCAAGTCCAGGGTAGCCACAATGAGCAGTTCTTC
TRBV21-1	NA	TRBJ1-2	CASNPDSLYGYTF	TGTGCCAGCAACCCGGACTCTCTTTATGGCTACACCTTC
TRBV7-6	NA	TRBJ1-1	CASSLTRNTEAFF	TGTGCCAGCAGCTTAACTCGGAACACTGAAGCTTTCTTT
TRBV5-4	TRBD2	TRBJ2-1	CASSLGGGASGGYEQFF	TGTGCCAGCAGCTTGGGGGGAGGCGCTAGCGGGGGCTATGAGCAGTTCTTC
TRBV28	TRBD1	TRBJ2-2	CASSTGGEGPGELFF	TGTGCCAGCAGCACAGGGGGCGAAGGACCCGGGGAGCTGTTTTTT
TRBV5-1	TRBD1	TRBJ1-3	CASSGGQGFNTIYF	TGCGCCAGCAGCGGTGGACAGGGTTTTAACACCATATATTTT
TRBV4-1	NA	TRBJ1-4	CASRGAGWGEKLFF	TGCGCCAGCAGGGGGGCAGGGTGGGGTGAAAAACTGTTTTTT
TRBV6-6	NA	TRBJ2-1	CASSYRDFRDEQFF	TGTGCCAGCAGTTATCGGGACTTTAGGGATGAGCAGTTCTTC
TRBV7-9	TRBD2	TRBJ2-3	CASLWAGGRTDTQYF	TGTGCCAGCCTTTGGGCGGGAGGGAGGACAGATACGCAGTATTTT
TRBV18	TRBD1	TRBJ1-4	CASSPVRTGNIEKLFF	TGTGCCAGCTCACCAGTTCGGACAGGAAATATTGAAAAACTGTTTTTT
TRBV27	NA	TRBJ1-2	CASSQGGASGYTF	TGTGCCAGCAGTCAGGGTGGGGCCAGCGGCTACACCTTC